This T cell receptor (beta chain) was obtained from a study of blood T cell repertoires in COVID-19. Sequencing was performed with immunoSEQ multiplex PCR; in TCRdb, only in-frame clones are kept and a portion is missing. This repertoire shows around 72,000 clones, about four fifths found once; its top ten account for 20%. The sample holds one count of this clone. CDR3 size: 13 residues. With 6 bases removed from V and 4 bases from J, the gap between germline ends came to 10 bases. Sequencing was performed on peripheral blood. The V call is TRBV12-3 or TRBV12-4, the J call TRBJ1-5, with TRBD1 as a possible D gene (6 bases). This clonotype was sampled from a woman between 65 and 79 years old with acute or convalescent COVID-19. For the CDR3, the DNA is TGTGCCAGCAGACGTACAGGGAATCAGCCCCAGCATTTT. Its protein is CASRRTGNQPQHF.